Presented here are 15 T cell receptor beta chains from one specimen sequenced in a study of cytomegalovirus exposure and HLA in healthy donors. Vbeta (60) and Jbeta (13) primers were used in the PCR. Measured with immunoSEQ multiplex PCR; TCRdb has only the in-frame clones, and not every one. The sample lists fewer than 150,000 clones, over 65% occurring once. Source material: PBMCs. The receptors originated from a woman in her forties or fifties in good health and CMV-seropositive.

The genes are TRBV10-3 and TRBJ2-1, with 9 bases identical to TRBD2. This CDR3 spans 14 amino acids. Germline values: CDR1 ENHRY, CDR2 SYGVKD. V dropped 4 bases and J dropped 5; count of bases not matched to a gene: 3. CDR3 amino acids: CAISATSGDNEQFF. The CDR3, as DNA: TGTGCCATCAGTGCGACTAGCGGCGACAATGAGCAGTTCTTC.

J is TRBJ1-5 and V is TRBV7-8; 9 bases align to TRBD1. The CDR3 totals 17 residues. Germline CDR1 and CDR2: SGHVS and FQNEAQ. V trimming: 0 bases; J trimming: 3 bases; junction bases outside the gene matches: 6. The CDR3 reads CASSLAPTGGNNQPQHF. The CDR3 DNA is TGTGCCAGCAGCTTAGCCCCGACAGGGGGTAACAATCAGCCCCAGCATTTT.

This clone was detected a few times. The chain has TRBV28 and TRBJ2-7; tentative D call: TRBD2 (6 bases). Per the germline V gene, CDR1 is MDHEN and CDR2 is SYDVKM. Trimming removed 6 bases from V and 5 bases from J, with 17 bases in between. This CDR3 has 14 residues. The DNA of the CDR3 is TGTGCCAGCAGCCGGGACTCCTCTTTGGACGAGCAGTACTTC. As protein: CASSRDSSLDEQYF.

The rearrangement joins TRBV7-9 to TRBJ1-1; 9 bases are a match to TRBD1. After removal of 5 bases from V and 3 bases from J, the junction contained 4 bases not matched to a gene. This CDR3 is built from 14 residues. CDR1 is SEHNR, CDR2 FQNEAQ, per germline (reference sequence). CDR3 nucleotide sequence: TGTGCCAGCAGCCCGGACAGGGGTGACACTGAAGCTTTCTTT. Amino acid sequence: CASSPDRGDTEAFF.

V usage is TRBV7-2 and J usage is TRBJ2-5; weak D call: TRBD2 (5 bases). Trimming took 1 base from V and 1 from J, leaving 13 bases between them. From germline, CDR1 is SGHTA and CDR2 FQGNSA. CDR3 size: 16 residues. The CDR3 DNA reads TGTGCCAGCAGCTTAGACCGGAGGACTCCCCAAGAGACCCAGTACTTC. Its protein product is CASSLDRRTPQETQYF.

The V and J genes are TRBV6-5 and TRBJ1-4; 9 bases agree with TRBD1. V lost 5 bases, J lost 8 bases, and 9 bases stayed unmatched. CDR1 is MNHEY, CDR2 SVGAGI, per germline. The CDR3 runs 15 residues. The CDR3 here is CASSVLGQGGEKLFF. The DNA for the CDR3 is TGTGCCAGCAGTGTATTGGGACAGGGCGGAGAAAAACTGTTTTTT.

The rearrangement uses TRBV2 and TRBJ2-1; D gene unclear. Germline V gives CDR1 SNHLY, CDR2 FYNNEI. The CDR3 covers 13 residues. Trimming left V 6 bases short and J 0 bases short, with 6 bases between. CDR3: CASSTSSYNEQFF. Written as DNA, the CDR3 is TGTGCCAGCAGCACCAGCTCCTACAATGAGCAGTTCTTC.

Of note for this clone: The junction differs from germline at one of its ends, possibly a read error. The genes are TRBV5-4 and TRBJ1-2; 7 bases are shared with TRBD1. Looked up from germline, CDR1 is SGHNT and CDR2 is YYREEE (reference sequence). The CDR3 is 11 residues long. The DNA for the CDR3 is TGTGCCAGCAGGGCAGGGGGGCTCGACTACTTC. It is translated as CASRAGGLDYF.

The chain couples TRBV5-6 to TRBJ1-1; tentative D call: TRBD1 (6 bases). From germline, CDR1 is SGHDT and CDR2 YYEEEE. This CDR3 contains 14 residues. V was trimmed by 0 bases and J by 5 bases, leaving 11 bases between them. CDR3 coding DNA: TGTGCCAGCAGCTTGGAGGGGGGGCCAACTGAAGCTTTCTTT. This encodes CASSLEGGPTEAFF.

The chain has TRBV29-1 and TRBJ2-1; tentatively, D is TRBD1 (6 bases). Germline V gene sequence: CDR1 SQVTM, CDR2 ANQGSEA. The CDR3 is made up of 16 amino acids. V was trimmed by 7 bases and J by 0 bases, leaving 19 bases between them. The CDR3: CSACRSQGSSYNEQFF. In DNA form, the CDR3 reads TGCAGCGCCTGTCGAAGCCAGGGGAGCTCCTACAATGAGCAGTTCTTC.

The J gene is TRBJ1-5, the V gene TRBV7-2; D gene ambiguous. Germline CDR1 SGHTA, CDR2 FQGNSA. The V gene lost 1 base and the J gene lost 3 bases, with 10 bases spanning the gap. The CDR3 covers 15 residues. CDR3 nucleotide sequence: TGTGCCAGCAGCTTAGTGGGAGAACCCAATCAGCCCCAGCATTTT. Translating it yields CASSLVGEPNQPQHF.

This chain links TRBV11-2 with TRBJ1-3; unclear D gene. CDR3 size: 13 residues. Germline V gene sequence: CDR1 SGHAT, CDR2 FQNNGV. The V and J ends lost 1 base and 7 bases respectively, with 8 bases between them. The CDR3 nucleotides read TGTGCCAGCAGCTTAGGGCATGTGAACACCATATATTTT. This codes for CASSLGHVNTIYF.

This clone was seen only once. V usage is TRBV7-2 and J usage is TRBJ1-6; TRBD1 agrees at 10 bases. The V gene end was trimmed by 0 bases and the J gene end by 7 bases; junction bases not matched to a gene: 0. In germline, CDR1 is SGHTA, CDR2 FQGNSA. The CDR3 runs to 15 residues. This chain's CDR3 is CASSLAGQGNSPLHF. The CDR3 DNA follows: TGTGCCAGCAGCTTAGCGGGACAGGGGAATTCACCCCTCCACTTT.

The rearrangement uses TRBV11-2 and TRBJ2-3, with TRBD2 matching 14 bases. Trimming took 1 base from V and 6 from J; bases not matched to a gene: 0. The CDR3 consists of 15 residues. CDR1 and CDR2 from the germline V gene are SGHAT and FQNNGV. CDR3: CASSLGLAGGDTQYF. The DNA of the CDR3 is TGTGCCAGCAGCTTAGGACTAGCGGGAGGGGATACGCAGTATTTT.

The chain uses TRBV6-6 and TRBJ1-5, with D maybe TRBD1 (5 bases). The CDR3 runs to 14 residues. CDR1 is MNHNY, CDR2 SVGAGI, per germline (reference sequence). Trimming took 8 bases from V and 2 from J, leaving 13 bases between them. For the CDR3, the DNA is TGTGCCAGCTCGCCGGGGGAAGGCAATCAGCCCCAGCATTTT. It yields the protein CASSPGEGNQPQHF.